The next 18 T cell receptor beta chains were all read from a single sample in a study of beta chain features in type 1 diabetes. Expressed TCRB transcripts were sequenced because the entire RNA isolate underwent reverse transcription. Clones were read by immunoSEQ multiplex PCR, and TCRdb kept only the in-frame ones, dropping some. Of 850,000 to 900,000 clones in the sample, around a sixth were seen once. Sequences were obtained from naive CD4+ T cells from blood. The receptors stem from a woman younger than 35 in good health.

The DNA of the CDR3 is TGTGCCAGCAGTTTACGTGCGGGAGGTTGGTACAATGAGCAGTTCTTC. Translation gives CASSLRAGGWYNEQFF. The genes are TRBV28 and TRBJ2-1; 8 positions agree with TRBD2. This CDR3 is built from 16 residues. CDR1 is MDHEN, CDR2 SYDVKM, per germline. The V gene end was trimmed by 2 bases and the J gene end by 4 bases; junction bases not matched to a gene: 7.

Only a few counts were recorded for this clone. The chain has TRBV19 and TRBJ2-7, with a tentative D call TRBD2 (6 bases). CDR3 length: 14 amino acids. The V end lost 4 bases, the J end lost 1 base, and 11 bases lay between the germline ends. Per the germline V gene, CDR1 is LNHDA and CDR2 is SQIVND (reference sequence). CDR3 nucleotides: TGTGCCAGTAGTACCGGACTAATTTCCTACGAGCAGTACTTC. Translation gives CASSTGLISYEQYF. Using reference TRBV19 and TRBJ2-7 for the parts outside the CDR3, the full variable domain is DGGITQSPKYLFRKEGQNVTLSCEQNLNHDAMYWYRQDPGQGLRLIYYSQIVNDFQKGDIAEGYSVSREKKESFPLTVTSAQKNPTAFYLCASSTGLISYEQYFGPGTRLTVT.

This chain uses TRBV7-6 with TRBJ2-7; maybe TRBD1 (6 bases). The CDR3 extends over 14 amino acids. Looked up from germline, CDR1 is SGHVS and CDR2 is FNYEAQ. V dropped 4 bases and J dropped 6 bases, with 16 bases sitting between them. CDR3 loop: CASSSGTSPREQYF. In DNA, the CDR3 is TGTGCCAGCAGCTCTGGGACATCTCCGCGCGAGCAGTACTTC.

The chain uses TRBV28 and TRBJ2-5; 11 nucleotides match TRBD2. The V and J ends lost 8 bases and 0 bases, in that order; junction bases with no gene match: 5. Germline loops: CDR1 MDHEN, CDR2 SYDVKM. The CDR3 length is 15 residues. CDR3 amino acids: CASQLAGGYQETQYF. CDR3 bases: TGTGCCAGCCAATTAGCGGGAGGGTACCAAGAGACCCAGTACTTC.

The gene calls are TRBV10-3 and TRBJ2-7, with 12 bases matching TRBD2. J lost 7 bases, V lost 8 bases, and 12 bases had no gene match. Germline V gives CDR1 ENHRY, CDR2 SYGVKD. This CDR3 is 15 amino acids long. CDR3 nucleotide sequence: TGTGCCATCTCTGGGGCGGGGACTAGCGGGTTTGAGCAGTACTTC. It yields the protein CAISGAGTSGFEQYF.

The chain combines TRBV6-5 with TRBJ1-4; D gene uncertain. The CDR3 contains 12 residues. V lost 7 bases, J lost 5 bases, and 8 bases lay in between. Germline values: CDR1 MNHEY, CDR2 SVGAGI. The CDR3 sequence: CASMGLNEKLFF. The CDR3 bases are TGTGCCAGCATGGGATTGAATGAAAAACTGTTTTTT.

The J gene is TRBJ2-1, the V gene TRBV7-8; D gene unclear. The germline V gene has CDR1 SGHVS and CDR2 FQNEAQ. The CDR3 loop spans 15 amino acids. V shed 0 bases and J shed 4 bases, with 10 bases lying between them. The CDR3 is CASSLARVTYNEQFF. As DNA, the CDR3 is TGTGCCAGCAGCTTAGCTCGGGTAACTTACAATGAGCAGTTCTTC.

Only a few counts were recorded for this clone. This chain uses TRBV4-1 with TRBJ2-3, with D hard to call. The CDR3 sequence is 14 residues long. Germline V gives CDR1 MGHRA, CDR2 YSYEKL. Trimming stripped 1 base from V and 3 bases from J, with 8 bases between. In DNA form, the CDR3 reads TGCGCCAGCAGCCAAGTTGGACGGACAGATACGCAGTATTTT. It encodes CASSQVGRTDTQYF.

This sequence joins TRBV29-1 and TRBJ2-1; 8 nucleotides agree with TRBD2. The germline gives CDR1 SQVTM, CDR2 ANQGSEA. The ends lost 0 bases at V and 13 bases at J; junction bases unmatched: 11. The CDR3 has 14 amino acids. CDR3 sequence reads: CSVEDLGSGTIQFF. In nucleotides, the CDR3 is TGCAGCGTTGAAGATCTGGGTAGCGGGACCATCCAGTTCTTC.

V gene TRBV25-1 combines with J gene TRBJ1-2; D is possibly TRBD1 (6 bases). Trimming took off 5 bases at V and 8 bases at J, with 15 bases between the two ends. The CDR3 is 13 amino acids. Germline V gene lookup returns CDR1 MGHDK and CDR2 SYGVNS. In DNA form, the CDR3 reads TGTGCCAGCAGTTCCATAACAGGGAGAGGCTACACCTTC. Residues: CASSSITGRGYTF.

This clone appeared a few times. Other DNA variants within this sample encode the same CDR3. The chain carries TRBV7-2 and TRBJ2-1; D remains unclear. Germline V lookup: CDR1 SGHTA, CDR2 FQGNSA. V was clipped by 1 base and J by 0 bases, with 10 bases between them. The CDR3 has 16 amino acids. In DNA form, the CDR3 reads TGTGCCAGCAGCTTAGGTGGGGTCTCCTCCTACAATGAGCAGTTCTTC. Its protein is CASSLGGVSSYNEQFF.

V and J are TRBV11-2 and TRBJ2-5; no reliable D call. The CDR3 is 14 residues long. V lost 1 base, J lost 5 bases, and 11 bases lay in between. Germline V gene data show CDR1 as SGHAT and CDR2 as FQNNGV. The CDR3 DNA reads TGTGCCAGCAGCTTAGTAGGGTTCGCCGAGACCCAGTACTTC. Its translation: CASSLVGFAETQYF.

This clone was seen a handful of times. Relative to the germline gene, one junction end is altered; a read error may explain this. The J gene is TRBJ1-1, the V gene TRBV5-1; 7 bases align to TRBD1. The CDR3 is 15 residues long. Germline V gene lookup returns CDR1 SGHRS and CDR2 YFSETQ. The CDR3 region has the DNA TGCGCCAGCAGCTTGTGGTCAGGGGGGAACTCTGAAGCTTTCTTT. It codes for CASSLWSGGNSEAFF.

At least ten counts were recorded for this clone. Other DNA sequences from this sample encode an identical CDR3 as well. J is TRBJ1-1 and V is TRBV7-9, with D hard to call. Deletions cut 2 bases from V and 1 base from J, with 5 bases between. The germline gives CDR1 SEHNR, CDR2 FQNEAQ (reference sequence). The CDR3 length is 13 residues. CDR3 protein: CASSLSGNTEAFF. CDR3 sequence (DNA): TGTGCCAGCAGCTTATCAGGGAACACTGAAGCTTTCTTT. Variable domain in full (rest from reference TRBV7-9 and TRBJ1-1): DTGVSQNPRHKITKRGQNVTFRCDPISEHNRLYWYRQTLGQGPEFLTYFQNEAQLEKSRLLSDRFSAERPKGSFSTLEIQRTEQGDSAMYLCASSLSGNTEAFFGQGTRLTVV.

This clone was observed a handful of times. The V and J genes are TRBV10-3 and TRBJ2-1, with 13 bases that match TRBD2. V was clipped by 6 bases and J by 4 bases; unmatched bases: 6. Germline-derived CDR1 and CDR2 are ENHRY and SYGVKD. The CDR3 totals 16 residues. The chain's CDR3 is CAISSGTSGMYNEQFF. For the CDR3, the DNA is TGTGCCATCAGCTCAGGGACTAGCGGGATGTACAATGAGCAGTTCTTC.

This clone was counted between two and nine times. V and J are TRBV11-1 and TRBJ2-5; D perhaps matches TRBD2 (5 bases). This CDR3 has 15 amino acids. Per germline, CDR1 SGHAT and CDR2 FQDESV (reference sequence). The V and J ends lost 7 bases and 3 bases respectively, with 18 bases between them. CDR3 coding DNA: TGTGCCAGCACCCGGACTGTTGCGACAAAAGAGACCCAGTACTTC. As protein: CASTRTVATKETQYF.

J is TRBJ2-3 and V is TRBV11-1; 8 bases are shared with TRBD2. Per the germline V gene, CDR1 is SGHAT and CDR2 is FQDESV (reference sequence). There are 12 residues in the CDR3. Trimming at V came to 1 base and at J to 13 bases, leaving 4 bases not matched to a gene. The CDR3: CASSLVSGIEYF. DNA of the CDR3: TGTGCCAGCAGCTTAGTTAGCGGGATTGAGTATTTT.

The chain combines TRBV28 with TRBJ2-6; D gene unclear. The CDR3 totals 15 residues. V was clipped by 3 bases and J by 3 bases, with 9 bases between them. Germline CDR1 and CDR2: MDHEN and SYDVKM. The CDR3 spells CASSFSRSGANVLTF. Written as DNA, the CDR3 is TGTGCCAGCAGTTTTTCAAGGAGTGGGGCCAACGTCCTGACTTTC. The entire variable domain, with the rest obtained from reference TRBV28 and TRBJ2-6, is as follows: DVKVTQSSRYLVKRTGEKVFLECVQDMDHENMFWYRQDPGLGLRLIYFSYDVKMKEKGDIPEGYSVSREKKERFSLILESASTNQTSMYLCASSFSRSGANVLTFGAGSRLTVL.